A selection of T cell receptor beta chains follows, all from one sample in a study of T cells in localized non-small cell lung cancer. Sequencing was performed with immunoSEQ multiplex PCR; in TCRdb, only in-frame clones are kept and a portion is missing. This table has approximately 83,000 clones, approximately 91% appearing once. The sample consisted of PBMCs, taken before any cancer treatment. The receptors stem from a woman between 40 and 69 years old with stage II squamous cell lung carcinoma. The CDR3 runs from the conserved cysteine through the conserved F or W. D genes are given only for firm matches. Size is omitted from some rows. Given values are once, few, many or a class for expanded clones.

>TRBV19|NA|TRBJ1-5|TRBD1
TGTGCCAGTACGCCGGGGACAGGGGGAAACCAGCCCCAGCATTTT
CASTPGTGGNQPQHF
>TRBV6-1|NA|TRBJ1-2|NA
TGTGCCAGCAGCTCCAGGGTCCCAAGTGATGGCTACACCTTC
CASSSRVPSDGYTF
>TRBV5-4|NA|TRBJ2-5|TRBD2
TGTGCCAGCAGTCCCGGGGGGGTGGATCAAGAGACCCAGTACTTC
CASSPGGVDQETQYF
>TRBV28|NA|TRBJ1-1|NA
TGTGCCAGCAGTATTGTGAGGGGGACTGAAGCTTTCTTT
CASSIVRGTEAFF
>TRBV19|few|TRBJ2-7|NA
TGTGCCAGTAGTATTAACCTCCTCTCCTACGAGCAGTACTTC
CASSINLLSYEQYF
>TRBV29-1|few|TRBJ1-1|NA
TGCAGCGTGGGAAGAGGTAACACTGAAGCTTTCTTT
CSVGRGNTEAFF
>TRBV19|NA|TRBJ2-1|NA
TGTGCCAGTAGTAGAGGTCTAGCCCTAGGGGATGAGCAGTTCTTC
CASSRGLALGDEQFF
>TRBV10-3|NA|TRBJ1-6|NA
TGTGCCATCAGTGACCTCCATAATTCACCCCTCCACTTT
CAISDLHNSPLHF
>TRBV2|once|TRBJ2-1|NA
TGTGCCAGCAGACTCCCAGGGGAGGACAATGAGCAGTTCTTC
CASRLPGEDNEQFF
>TRBV5-1|once|TRBJ1-2|NA
TGCGCCAGCAGCGCCACAGTCTCCCGCTCAAATGGCTACACCTTC
CASSATVSRSNGYTF
>TRBV13|once|TRBJ2-3|TRBD2
TGTGCCAGCAGCCGAGATCTAGCGGGCACAGATACGCAGTATTTT
CASSRDLAGTDTQYF
>TRBV19|NA|TRBJ2-3|NA
TGTGCCAGTAGTATATCCCGGTCCAATACGCAGTATTTT
CASSISRSNTQYF
>TRBV28|NA|TRBJ1-6|NA
TGTGCCAGCAGTTTGAGGGTGAGTGGTAATTCACCCCTCCACTTT
CASSLRVSGNSPLHF
>TRBV5-4|NA|TRBJ1-3|TRBD1
TGTGCCAGCAGCTGGGACAGGGGGTTGCCTGGAAACACCATATATTTT
CASSWDRGLPGNTIYF
>TRBV7-2|once|TRBJ2-3|TRBD2
TGTGCCAGCAGCACCCGACTAGCGGGAGTTACAGATACGCAGTATTTT
CASSTRLAGVTDTQYF
>TRBV5-8|NA|TRBJ2-7|NA
TGTGCCAGCAGCGTCGGACCGAGATACGAGCAGTACTTC
CASSVGPRYEQYF
>TRBV7-9|NA|TRBJ1-2|NA
TGTGCCAGCAGTCCGACAGGATCCTTTAACTATGGCTACACCTTC
CASSPTGSFNYGYTF
>TRBV7-9|NA|TRBJ1-4|NA
TGTGCCAGCAGCTTAGCGCAGGGAGTTCTCGAAAAACTGTTTTTT
CASSLAQGVLEKLFF
>TRBV25-1|once|TRBJ2-7|NA
TGTGCCAGCAGGGACGACAATACCCCCTCCTACGAGCAGTACTTC
CASRDDNTPSYEQYF
>TRBV7-8|few|TRBJ1-2|NA
TGTGCCAGCAGCTTTGGCAGGAGGTTAGCTAACTATGGCTACACCTTC
CASSFGRRLANYGYTF
>TRBV5-1|NA|TRBJ1-5|NA
TGCGCCAGCAGCCCCGGAACAGGGATTAGTGATCAGCCCCAGCATTTT
CASSPGTGISDQPQHF
>TRBV7-6|once|TRBJ2-7|TRBD1
TGTGCCAGCAGCTCCCGACAGGGCGACTACGAGCAGTACTTC
CASSSRQGDYEQYF
>TRBV28|NA|TRBJ1-2|NA
TGTGCCAGCCGAAGCCGGGACACCTTCTATGGCTACACCTTC
CASRSRDTFYGYTF
>TRBV11-2|NA|TRBJ2-3|NA
TGTGCCAGCAGCTTCCGCCAGGTCGCGAGCACAGATACGCAGTATTTT
CASSFRQVASTDTQYF
>TRBV7-9|NA|TRBJ1-6|NA
TGTGCCAGCAGCTTAGCGCGGGTGGGTTTTAATTCACCCCTCCACTTT
CASSLARVGFNSPLHF
>TRBV5-1|NA|TRBJ2-7|NA
TGCGCCAGCAGCTTACTGACAGGAGGGGACTACGAGCAGTACTTC
CASSLLTGGDYEQYF
>TRBV28|once|TRBJ1-2|NA
TGTGCCATCCCTTCGGGTAACGGACTTAACTATGGCTACACCTTC
CAIPSGNGLNYGYTF
>TRBV7-8|NA|TRBJ2-7|NA
TGTGCCAGCAGCCGTCTCGACACCGTGTCCTACGAGCAGTACTTC
CASSRLDTVSYEQYF
>TRBV30|NA|TRBJ1-4|NA
TGTGCCTGGAGTGAGGTGACGGGGTATGAAAAACTGTTTTTT
CAWSEVTGYEKLFF
>TRBV10-1|NA|TRBJ1-1|NA
TGCGCCAGCAGTGGTAGCCAAGGATCCGGAGCTTTCTTT
CASSGSQGSGAFF
>TRBV6-5|NA|TRBJ1-3|NA
TGTGCCAGCAGTACCTACTCACTTGGAAACACCATATATTTT
CASSTYSLGNTIYF
>TRBV30|NA|TRBJ2-1|TRBD2
TGTGCCTGGAGTGTAGAGACTAGCAGATACAATGAGCAGTTCTTC
CAWSVETSRYNEQFF
>TRBV4-2|once|TRBJ2-6|NA
TGTGCCAGCAGCCTGCGCTCGGGGCCCTCTGGGGCCAACGTCCTGACTTTC
CASSLRSGPSGANVLTF
>TRBV15|NA|TRBJ1-2|NA
TGTGCCACCAGCAGAGAGGCCAGGTCTAACTATGGCTACACCTTC
CATSREARSNYGYTF
>TRBV10-2|NA|TRBJ1-4|NA
TGCGCCAGCAGTGAGTCAGGGGCCCGTGAAAAACTGTTTTTT
CASSESGAREKLFF
>TRBV6-6|NA|TRBJ2-1|NA
TGTGCCAGCAGTTACGAAAGGATGGTTCGGGAGCAGTTCTTC
CASSYERMVREQFF
>TRBV5-4|NA|TRBJ2-3|NA
TGTGCCAGCAGCTTAGGGGGGGGCACAGATACGCAGTATTTT
CASSLGGGTDTQYF
>TRBV5-1|NA|TRBJ2-5|NA
TGCGCCAGCAGCTTGGTGGGGAGGTTCCAAGAGACCCAGTACTTC
CASSLVGRFQETQYF
>TRBV5-1|NA|TRBJ2-7|NA
TGCGCCAGCAGCTTGGTGGTGGGGGGCCTTTTCTACGAGCAGTACTTC
CASSLVVGGLFYEQYF
>TRBV7-9|NA|TRBJ2-7|NA
TGTGCCAGCAGCTCCAGGGGACCTACCTACGAGCAGTACTTC
CASSSRGPTYEQYF
>TRBV5-1|NA|TRBJ1-5|NA
TGCGCCAGCAGCTTAGGTGCGGAATCAGGGCTGTTCGATCAGCCCCAGCATTTT
CASSLGAESGLFDQPQHF
>TRBV30|NA|TRBJ1-2|NA
TGTGCCTGGAGGCATTATCAGGCCACCACGCCCACTATAAATGGCTACACCTTC
CAWRHYQATTPTINGYTF
>TRBV6-6|NA|TRBJ1-3|NA
TGTGCCAGCAAAGCATGGGGGCCCTCTGGAAACACCATATATTTT
CASKAWGPSGNTIYF
>TRBV19|once|TRBJ2-1|TRBD2
TGTGCCTCCACCGCCTTTGGACTAGCGGGTTTGAGCTCCTACAATGAGCAGTTCTTC
CASTAFGLAGLSSYNEQFF
>TRBV10-2|NA|TRBJ1-5|NA
TGCGCCAGCAGTGTGAGTGGGGAAACTCAGCATTTT
CASSVSGETQHF
>TRBV6-1|once|TRBJ2-7|TRBD2
TGTGCCAGCAGTGCTAGCGGGCTCTACGAGCAGTACTTC
CASSASGLYEQYF
>TRBV15|NA|TRBJ1-1|NA
TGTGCCACCAGCAGAGTGGGGGCCCTGAACACTGAAGCTTTCTTT
CATSRVGALNTEAFF
>TRBV6-5|NA|TRBJ2-5|NA
TGTGCCAGCAGCCCGCGGGGGCGGGAGACCCAGTACTTC
CASSPRGRETQYF
>TRBV5-1|NA|TRBJ2-1|NA
TGCGCCAGCAGCTGGGGGAGAGATGAGCAGTTCTTC
CASSWGRDEQFF
>TRBV5-1|NA|TRBJ2-1|TRBD1
TGCGCCAGCAGCGGGGGACAGGGGTACCATGAGCAGTTCTTC
CASSGGQGYHEQFF
>TRBV6-1|NA|TRBJ2-1|TRBD2
TGTGCCAGCAGAGGCGGGAGAACGAATGAGCAGTTCTTC
CASRGGRTNEQFF
>TRBV7-6|NA|TRBJ1-3|TRBD1
TGTGCCAGCAGCTCTGGACAGGCAAGGGACTCTGGAAACACCATATATTTT
CASSSGQARDSGNTIYF
>TRBV7-2|NA|TRBJ2-7|NA
TGTGCCAGCAGCTTTCCGGGACTTTACGAGCAGTACTTC
CASSFPGLYEQYF